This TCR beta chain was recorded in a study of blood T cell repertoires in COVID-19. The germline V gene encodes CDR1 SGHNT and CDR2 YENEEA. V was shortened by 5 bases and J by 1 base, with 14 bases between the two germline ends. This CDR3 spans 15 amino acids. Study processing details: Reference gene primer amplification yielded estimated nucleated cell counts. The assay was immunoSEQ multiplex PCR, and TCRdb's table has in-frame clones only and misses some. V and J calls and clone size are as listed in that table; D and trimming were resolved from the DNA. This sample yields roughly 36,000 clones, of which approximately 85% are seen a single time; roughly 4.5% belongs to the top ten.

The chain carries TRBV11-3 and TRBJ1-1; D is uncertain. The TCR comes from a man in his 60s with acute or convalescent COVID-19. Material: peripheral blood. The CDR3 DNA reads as TGTGCCAGCAGCAGCTCGGGCGGAGGGAACACTGAAGCTTTCTTT. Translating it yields CASSSSGGGNTEAFF.